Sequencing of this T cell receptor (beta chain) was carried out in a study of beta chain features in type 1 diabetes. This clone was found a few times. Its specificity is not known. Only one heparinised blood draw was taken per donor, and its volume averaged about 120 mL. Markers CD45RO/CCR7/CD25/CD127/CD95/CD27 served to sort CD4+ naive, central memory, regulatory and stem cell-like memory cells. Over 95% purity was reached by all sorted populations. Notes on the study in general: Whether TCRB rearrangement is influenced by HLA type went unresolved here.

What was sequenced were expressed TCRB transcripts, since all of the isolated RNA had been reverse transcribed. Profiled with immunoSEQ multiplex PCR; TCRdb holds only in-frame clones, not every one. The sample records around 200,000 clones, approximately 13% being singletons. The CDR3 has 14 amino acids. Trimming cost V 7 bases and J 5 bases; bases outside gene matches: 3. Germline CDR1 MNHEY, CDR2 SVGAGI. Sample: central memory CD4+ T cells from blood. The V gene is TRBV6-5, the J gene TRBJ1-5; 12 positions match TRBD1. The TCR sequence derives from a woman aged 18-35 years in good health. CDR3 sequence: CASTGTGGYQPQHF. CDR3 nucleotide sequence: TGTGCCAGCACCGGGACAGGGGGCTATCAGCCCCAGCATTTT.